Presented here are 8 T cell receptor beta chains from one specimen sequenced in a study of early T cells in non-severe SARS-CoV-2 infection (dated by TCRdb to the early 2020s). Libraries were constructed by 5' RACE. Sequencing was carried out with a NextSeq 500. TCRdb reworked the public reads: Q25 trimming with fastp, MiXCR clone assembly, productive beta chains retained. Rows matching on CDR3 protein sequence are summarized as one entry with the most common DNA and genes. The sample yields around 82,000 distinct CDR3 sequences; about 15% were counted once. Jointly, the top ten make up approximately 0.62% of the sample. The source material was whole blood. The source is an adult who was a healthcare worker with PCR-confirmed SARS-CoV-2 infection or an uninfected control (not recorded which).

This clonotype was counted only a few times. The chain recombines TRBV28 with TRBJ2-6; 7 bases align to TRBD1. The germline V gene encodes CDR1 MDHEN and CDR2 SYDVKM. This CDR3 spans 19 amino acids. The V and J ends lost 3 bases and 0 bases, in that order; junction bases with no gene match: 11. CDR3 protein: CASSFLRQGLDSGANVLTF. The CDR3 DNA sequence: TGTGCCAGCAGTTTTCTAAGACAGGGTCTCGACTCTGGGGCCAACGTCCTGACTTTC.

The CDR3 sequence: CSVREAGDFRETQYF. Written as DNA, the CDR3 is TGCAGTGTCCGCGAGGCGGGGGACTTCCGAGAGACCCAGTACTTC. V is TRBV29-1 and J is TRBJ2-5; 7 positions agree with TRBD2. The CDR3 runs 15 residues. Germline V gene sequence: CDR1 SQVTM, CDR2 ANQGSEA.

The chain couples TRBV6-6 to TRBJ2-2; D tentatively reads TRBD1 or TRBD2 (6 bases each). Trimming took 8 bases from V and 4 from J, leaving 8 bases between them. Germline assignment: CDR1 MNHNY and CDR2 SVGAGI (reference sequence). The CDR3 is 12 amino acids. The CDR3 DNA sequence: TGTGCCAGCGGGGGGCTCACCGGGGAGCTGTTTTTT. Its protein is CASGGLTGELFF.

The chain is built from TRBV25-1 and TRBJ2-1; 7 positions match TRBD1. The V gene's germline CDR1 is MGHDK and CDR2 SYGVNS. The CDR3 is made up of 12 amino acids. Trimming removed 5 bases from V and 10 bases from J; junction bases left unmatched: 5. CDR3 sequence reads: CASSRQTGEQFF. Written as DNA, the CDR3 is TGTGCCAGCAGTCGCCAGACAGGGGAGCAGTTCTTC.

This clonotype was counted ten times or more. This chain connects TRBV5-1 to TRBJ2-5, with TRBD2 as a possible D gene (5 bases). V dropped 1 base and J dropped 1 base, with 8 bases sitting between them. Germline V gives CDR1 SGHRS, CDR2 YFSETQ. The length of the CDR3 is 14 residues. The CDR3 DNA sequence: TGCGCCAGCAGCTTGCGGGGAGCCCAAGAGACCCAGTACTTC. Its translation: CASSLRGAQETQYF. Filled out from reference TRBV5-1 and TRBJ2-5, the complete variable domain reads KAGVTQTPRYLIKTRGQQVTLSCSPISGHRSVSWYQQTPGQGLQFLFEYFSETQRNKGNFPGRFSGRQFSNSRSEMNVSTLELGDSALYLCASSLRGAQETQYFGPGTRLLVL.

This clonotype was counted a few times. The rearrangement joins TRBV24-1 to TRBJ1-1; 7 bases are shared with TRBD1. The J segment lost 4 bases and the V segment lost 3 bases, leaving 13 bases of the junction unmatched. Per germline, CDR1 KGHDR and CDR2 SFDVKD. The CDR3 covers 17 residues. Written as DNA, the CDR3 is TGTGCCACCAGTGATAATAAGGGCAGGGGGATTGGCACTGAAGCTTTCTTT. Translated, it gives CATSDNKGRGIGTEAFF.

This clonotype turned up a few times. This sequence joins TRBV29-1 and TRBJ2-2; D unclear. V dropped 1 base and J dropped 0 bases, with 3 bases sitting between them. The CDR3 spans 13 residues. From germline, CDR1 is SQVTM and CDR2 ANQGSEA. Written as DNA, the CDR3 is TGCAGCGTTGAAGTCGCGAACACCGGGGAGCTGTTTTTT. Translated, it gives CSVEVANTGELFF.

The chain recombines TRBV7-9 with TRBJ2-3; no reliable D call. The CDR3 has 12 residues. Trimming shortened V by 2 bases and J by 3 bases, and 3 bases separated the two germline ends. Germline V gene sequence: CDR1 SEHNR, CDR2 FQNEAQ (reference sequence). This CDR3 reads CASSLRTDTQYF. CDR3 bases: TGTGCCAGCAGCTTAAGGACAGATACGCAGTATTTT.